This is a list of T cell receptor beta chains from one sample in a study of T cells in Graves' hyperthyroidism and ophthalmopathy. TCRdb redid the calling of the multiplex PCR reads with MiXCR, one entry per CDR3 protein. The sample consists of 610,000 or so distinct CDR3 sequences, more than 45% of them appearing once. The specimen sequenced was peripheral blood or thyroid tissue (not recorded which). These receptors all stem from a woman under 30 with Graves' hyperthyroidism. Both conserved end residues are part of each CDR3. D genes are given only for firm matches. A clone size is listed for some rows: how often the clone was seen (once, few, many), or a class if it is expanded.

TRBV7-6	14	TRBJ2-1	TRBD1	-	CASSHLTGSNEQFF	TGTGCCAGCAGCCATCTGACAGGGTCCAATGAGCAGTTCTTC
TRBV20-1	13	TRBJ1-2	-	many	CSAPQTETYGYTF	TGCAGTGCACCCCAGACAGAAACCTATGGCTACACCTTC
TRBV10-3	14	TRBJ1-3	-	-	CACWEGPSGSTIYF	TGTGCCTGTTGGGAGGGCCCCTCTGGGAGCACCATATATTTT
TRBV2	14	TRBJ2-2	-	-	CASDLPANTGELFF	TGTGCCAGTGATTTGCCAGCGAACACCGGGGAGCTGTTTTTT
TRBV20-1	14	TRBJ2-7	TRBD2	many	CSAVSGRAGNEQYF	TGCAGTGCCGTCTCCGGGAGGGCCGGGAACGAGCAGTACTTC
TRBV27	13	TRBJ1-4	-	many	CASSEATNEKLFF	TGTGCCAGCAGTGAGGCAACTAATGAAAAACTGTTTTTT
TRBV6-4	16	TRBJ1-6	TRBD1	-	CASSDPGQGRNSPLHF	TGTGCCAGCAGTGACCCCGGACAGGGAAGGAATTCACCCCTCCACTTT
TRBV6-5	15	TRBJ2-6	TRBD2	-	CASGGTSGRANVLTF	TGTGCCAGCGGTGGGACTAGCGGGAGGGCTAACGTCCTGACTTTC
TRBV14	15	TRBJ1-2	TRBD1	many	CASSQAWTGWHGYTF	TGTGCCAGCAGCCAAGCATGGACAGGGTGGCATGGCTACACCTTC
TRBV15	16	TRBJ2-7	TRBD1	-	CATSRDRGTVSYEQYF	TGTGCCACCAGCAGAGACAGGGGGACGGTCTCCTACGAGCAGTACTTC
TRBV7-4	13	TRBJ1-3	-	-	CAGQQGSGNTIYF	TGTGCCGGGCAACAGGGCTCTGGAAACACCATATATTTT
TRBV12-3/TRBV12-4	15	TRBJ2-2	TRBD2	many	CASSPTSGRAGELFF	TGTGCCAGCAGCCCGACTAGCGGGAGGGCCGGGGAGCTGTTTTTT
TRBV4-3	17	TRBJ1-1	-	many	CASSQDPSREGNTEAFF	TGCGCCAGCAGCCAAGATCCCAGCAGGGAAGGGAACACTGAAGCTTTCTTT
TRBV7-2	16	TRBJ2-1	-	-	CASSRGDSPTRNEQFF	TGTGCCAGCAGCCGCGGGGATAGTCCGACCCGGAATGAGCAGTTCTTC
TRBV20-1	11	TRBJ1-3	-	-	CGTGKGSTIYF	TGCGGGACGGGGAAGGGAAGCACCATATATTTT
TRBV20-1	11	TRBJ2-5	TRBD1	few	CSARTGETQYF	TGCAGTGCAAGGACAGGGGAGACCCAGTACTTC
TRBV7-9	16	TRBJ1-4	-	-	CASNERGAGGGEKLFF	TGTGCCAGCAACGAACGAGGGGCAGGCGGAGGGGAAAAACTGTTTTTT
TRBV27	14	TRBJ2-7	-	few	CASSPPGRGYEQYF	TGTGCCAGCAGTCCCCCCGGGAGAGGCTACGAGCAGTACTTC
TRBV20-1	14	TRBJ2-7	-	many	CSAIGQYAAYEQYF	TGCAGTGCTATAGGACAGTACGCAGCCTACGAGCAGTACTTC
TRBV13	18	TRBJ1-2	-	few	CASSLGAPQGVTNYGYTF	TGTGCCAGCAGCTTAGGAGCGCCGCAGGGCGTGACTAACTATGGCTACACCTTC
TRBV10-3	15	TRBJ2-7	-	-	CAISKTGQFGEEQYF	TGTGCCATCAGTAAAACCGGACAGTTCGGTGAAGAGCAGTACTTC
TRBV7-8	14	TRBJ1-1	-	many	CASSRDPLRTEAFF	TGTGCCAGCAGCCGCGACCCCTTAAGAACTGAAGCTTTCTTT
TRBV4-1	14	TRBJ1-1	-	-	CASSQEGENTEAFF	TGCGCCAGCAGCCAAGAAGGGGAGAACACTGAAGCTTTCTTT
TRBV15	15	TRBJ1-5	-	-	CATSSHASGNQPQHF	TGTGCCACCAGCAGCCATGCTAGCGGCAATCAGCCCCAGCATTTT
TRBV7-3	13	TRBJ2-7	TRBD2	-	CASSYGLANEQYF	TGTGCCAGCAGCTACGGACTAGCCAATGAGCAGTACTTC
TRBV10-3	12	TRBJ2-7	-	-	CAISESFGVGYF	TGTGCCATCAGTGAGTCTTTCGGGGTGGGGTACTTC
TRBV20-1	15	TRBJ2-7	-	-	CSAAGGGRGAYEQYF	TGCAGTGCTGCAGGCGGGGGCCGAGGAGCCTACGAGCAGTACTTC
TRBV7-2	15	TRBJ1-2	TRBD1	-	CASSLVVTGTYGYTF	TGTGCCAGCAGCTTAGTAGTGACAGGGACCTATGGCTACACCTTC
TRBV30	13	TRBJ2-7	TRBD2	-	CAWRKAGVYEQYF	TGTGCCTGGAGGAAAGCGGGAGTATACGAGCAGTACTTC
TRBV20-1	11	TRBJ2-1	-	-	CSARGYNEQFF	TGCAGTGCTAGAGGGTACAATGAGCAGTTCTTC
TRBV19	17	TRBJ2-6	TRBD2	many	CASSIHSGTSGANVLTF	TGTGCCAGTAGTATTCACAGCGGGACCTCTGGGGCCAACGTCCTGACTTTC
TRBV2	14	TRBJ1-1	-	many	CASSDNRVVAEAFF	TGTGCCAGCAGTGATAACAGAGTTGTAGCTGAAGCTTTCTTT
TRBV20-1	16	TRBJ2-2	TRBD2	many	CSAREKQREWTGELFF	TGCAGTGCTAGAGAAAAGCAGCGGGAGTGGACCGGGGAGCTGTTTTTT
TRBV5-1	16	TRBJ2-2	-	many	CASSSGRLVNTGELFF	TGCGCCAGCAGCTCAGGACGACTCGTGAACACCGGGGAGCTGTTTTTT
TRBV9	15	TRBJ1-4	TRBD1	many	CASSFQGARGEKLFF	TGTGCCAGCAGCTTTCAGGGGGCGCGGGGTGAAAAACTGTTTTTT
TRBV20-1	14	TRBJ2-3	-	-	CSARSGGGGDTQYF	TGCAGTGCTAGATCCGGCGGAGGGGGAGATACGCAGTATTTT
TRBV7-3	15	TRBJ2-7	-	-	CASSPRVARSGEQYF	TGTGCCAGCAGCCCAAGGGTAGCCAGGAGTGGCGAGCAGTACTTC
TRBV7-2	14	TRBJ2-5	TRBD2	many	CASRQQRGGETQYF	TGTGCCAGCAGACAACAGCGGGGGGGGGAGACCCAGTACTTC
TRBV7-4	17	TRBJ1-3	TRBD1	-	CASSLSDRVGYGYTIYF	TGTGCCAGCAGCTTGAGCGACAGGGTCGGCTATGGCTACACCATATATTTT
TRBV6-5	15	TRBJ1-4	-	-	CASSLGGFRGEKLFF	TGTGCCAGCAGTCTCGGGGGTTTTCGGGGAGAAAAACTGTTTTTT
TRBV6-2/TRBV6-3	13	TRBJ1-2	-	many	CASVEQGHYGYTF	TGTGCCAGCGTCGAACAGGGCCACTATGGCTACACCTTC
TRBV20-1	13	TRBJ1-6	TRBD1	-	CSADRGDNSPLHF	TGCAGTGCGGACAGGGGGGATAATTCACCCCTCCACTTT
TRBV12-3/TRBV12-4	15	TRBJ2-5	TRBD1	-	CASNLGTGRGVTQYF	TGTGCCAGCAACCTGGGGACAGGGCGTGGTGTGACCCAGTACTTC